Included here is one T cell receptor beta chain sequence, with context. Its target is not known. There were TCR beta CDR3 regions amplified from RNA transcripts. Using the HTBI primer set, a first-round RT-PCR was run on the TCR CDR3. TCRdb analysed the multiplex PCR reads with MiXCR anew, one entry per CDR3 protein. The data show a few hundred thousand distinct CDR3 sequences, about 16% seen once. The data belong to a study of T cells in Graves' hyperthyroidism and ophthalmopathy. The study's findings and limits: Most thyroid clonotypes that were expanded above 0.001 also turned up in blood.

The CDR3 length is 15 residues. V was pared by 0 bases and J by 7 bases, with 6 bases of the junction left unmatched. Germline values: CDR1 SGHRS, CDR2 YFSETQ. Across 18 months, stable Graves' hyperthyroidism was marked by no progression to ophthalmopathy. Those patients with uncontrolled infection, other autoimmune disease, pregnancy or lactation were excluded. Thyroid ultrasound, orbital computed tomography, clinical symptoms, and serum thyroxine and TRAb underpinned diagnoses. Sequenced sample: blood. The TCR originated in a woman aged 25-40 years with Graves' hyperthyroidism. V is TRBV5-1 and J is TRBJ1-5, with TRBD1 matching over 8 bases. CDR3 bases: TGCGCCAGCAGCTTGGTTCCAGGGGGCGAGCAGCCCCAGCATTTT. It encodes CASSLVPGGEQPQHF.